This TCR beta chain came from a study of blood T cells in healthy people across ages. The overall study: When template switching was applied, about one barcoded beta molecule was captured per two T cells.

CDR3 length: 13 amino acids. Germline V CDR1 and CDR2: SGHTA, FQGNSA. Trimming removed 5 bases at V and 6 bases at J, with 13 bases between. A J-beta primer mix and a sample-barcoded 5' primer were used in a second PCR of about 7 to 12 cycles. The template-switch adaptor, which had 12 random nucleotides, put a tag on each cDNA molecule. MiXCR was run by TCRdb on the 5' RACE reads, yielding one entry per CDR3 protein. The sample holds roughly 930,000 distinct CDR3 sequences; around 48% are singletons and the top ten take roughly an eighth. Caucasian, healthy and from Russia, the donors were aged between about 6 and 100. This clonotype has ten or more counts.

The material sequenced was blood. The clonotype originates from a man aged 25-40 years in good health. The chain has TRBV7-2 and TRBJ1-2; a possible D gene is TRBD1 (6 bases). DNA of the CDR3: TGTGCCAGCAGCCCGACATGGACAGATGGCTACACCTTC. The encoded protein is CASSPTWTDGYTF.